This T cell receptor (beta chain) appears in the sequencing data of a study of blood T cell repertoires in COVID-19. The wider study: The United States, Italy and Spain supplied acute and convalescent COVID-19 samples. The cDNA or gDNA used as material had been derived from T cells, B-cell-depleted T cells, or PBMCs.

In the source study's methods: How many nucleated cells were present was estimated from reference gene primer amplification. TCRdb's table, derived via immunoSEQ multiplex PCR, lists solely in-frame clones and lacks some. That table furnishes V, J and clone size, whereas the DNA furnished D and trimming. The sample consists of 150,000 to 180,000 clones, about 73% of them appearing once. This clone occurred once. Germline loops: CDR1 SGDLS, CDR2 YYNGEE. The CDR3 has 12 amino acids. Trimming took 3 bases from V and 13 from J; bases not matched to a gene: 5. Sequenced material: peripheral blood. The sequence was obtained from a man older than 75 with acute or convalescent COVID-19. This chain connects TRBV9 to TRBJ2-4, with 9 bases identical to TRBD1. The CDR3: CASSGGGTGQYF. CDR3 DNA sequence: TGTGCCAGCAGCGGGGGAGGGACAGGGCAGTACTTC.